This TCR beta chain appears in the sequencing data of a study of CD8 T cells in ankylosing spondylitis (dated by TCRdb to the late 2010s). Regarding the study in general: To find TCR variants linked to disease, the study profiled T cell receptor beta repertoires in ankylosing spondylitis patients and healthy donors. In total, the full study cohort was made up of 95 to 110 healthy donors and 25 to 30 ankylosing spondylitis patients. Peripheral blood was sampled, and synovial fluid was also collected from ankylosing spondylitis patients.

This clonotype occurred a few times. Its antigen specificity is not known. No qualities accompany the bases; no much larger clone lies one base away. Summary of the overall study and its limitations: Some of the motif variants had been reported before in the synovial fluid and blood of reactive arthritis patients, a finding that suggests common disease-initiation mechanisms. The disease-linked clones showed a CD8+ phenotype and occurred at relatively low frequencies in peripheral blood. A TCR beta motif of several highly homologous amino acid variants appeared characteristic of blood from ankylosing spondylitis patients. The disease-linked clones were reported to be significantly enriched in matched synovial fluid samples from ankylosing spondylitis patients.

TCRdb lists the instrument as Illumina HiSeq 2500. Quantitative 5'-RACE with molecular barcodes was used to prepare TCR beta libraries. As for the authors' bioinformatics: To identify disease-linked TCR variants, a new computational method was used, one built on a probabilistic model of VDJ rearrangement. TCRdb passed the public sequencing reads through fastp at Q25 and MiXCR, retaining productive beta sequences. Each record represents a unique CDR3 protein, reported with the most common genes and DNA among its rows. TCRdb's processing, not the study's, gives the V and J calls here. This sample lists approximately 220,000 distinct CDR3 sequences; 25% to 30% were detected once. The top ten constitute 5% to 8% of the sample. Sequencing was performed on blood, either unsorted or a sorted T cell fraction (not recorded which). The receptor comes from a male donor with ankylosing spondylitis or in good health (not recorded which).

The nucleotides are TGTGCCAGCAGTCCTCCGACAGGGAATGGAAACACCATATATTTT. Its protein reads: CASSPPTGNGNTIYF. The sequence links TRBV28 to TRBJ1-3, and TRBD1 aligns with 7 junction nucleotides. The germline V gene yields MDHEN for CDR1 and SYDVKM for CDR2. Taken from cysteine to phenylalanine, the CDR3 has 15 residues. The CDR3 DNA has 45 bases and is translated from base 1. The germline V and J ends show losses of 5 bases and 3 bases respectively, and no gene match explains 7 bases of the junction.